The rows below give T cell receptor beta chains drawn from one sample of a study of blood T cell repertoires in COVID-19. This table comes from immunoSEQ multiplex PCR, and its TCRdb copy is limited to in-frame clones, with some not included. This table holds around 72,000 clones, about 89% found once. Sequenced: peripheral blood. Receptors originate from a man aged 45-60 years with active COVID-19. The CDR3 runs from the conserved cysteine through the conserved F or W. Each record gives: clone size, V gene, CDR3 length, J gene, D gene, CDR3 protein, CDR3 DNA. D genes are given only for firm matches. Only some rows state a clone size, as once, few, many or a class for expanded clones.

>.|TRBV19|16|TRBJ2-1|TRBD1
CASSTSGQGSYNEQFF
TGTGCCAGTAGTACCTCCGGACAGGGCTCCTACAATGAGCAGTTCTTC
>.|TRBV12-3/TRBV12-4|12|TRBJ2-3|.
CASSPPTDTQYF
TGTGCCAGCAGCCCTCCGACAGATACGCAGTATTTT
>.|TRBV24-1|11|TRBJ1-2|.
CATGTGYGYTF
TGTGCCACAGGGACTGGCTATGGCTACACCTTC
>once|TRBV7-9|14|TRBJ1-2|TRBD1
CASRYSGTGEGYTF
TGTGCCAGCAGGTATTCCGGGACAGGGGAAGGCTACACCTTC
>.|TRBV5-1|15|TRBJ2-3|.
CASSPGQEGTDTQYF
TGCGCCAGCAGCCCGGGACAAGAGGGCACAGATACGCAGTATTTT
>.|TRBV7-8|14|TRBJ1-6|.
CASSLSLHNSPLHF
TGTGCCAGCAGCTTATCCCTCCATAATTCACCCCTCCACTTT
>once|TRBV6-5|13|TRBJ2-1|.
CASSPPGVAEQFF
TGTGCCAGCAGTCCCCCGGGAGTCGCCGAGCAGTTCTTC
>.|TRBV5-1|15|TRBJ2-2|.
CASTPEASNTGELFF
TGCGCCAGCACCCCTGAGGCCTCTAACACCGGGGAGCTGTTTTTT
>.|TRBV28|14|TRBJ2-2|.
CASSWGPQNGELFF
TGTGCCAGCAGTTGGGGCCCGCAAAACGGGGAGCTGTTTTTT
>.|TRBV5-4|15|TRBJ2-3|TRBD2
CASSPGGSLTDTQYF
TGTGCCAGCAGCCCGGGGGGATCACTGACAGATACGCAGTATTTT
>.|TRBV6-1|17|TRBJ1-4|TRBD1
CASSEIGQGARNEKLFF
TGTGCCAGCAGTGAAATTGGACAGGGGGCGCGAAATGAAAAACTGTTTTTT
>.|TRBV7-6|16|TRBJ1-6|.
CASSLVEAQGNSPLHF
TGTGCCAGCAGCTTAGTCGAGGCCCAAGGCAATTCACCCCTCCACTTT
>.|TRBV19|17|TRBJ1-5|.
CASSIPRQAYSNQPQHF
TGTGCCAGTAGTATACCTCGACAGGCTTATAGCAATCAGCCCCAGCATTTT
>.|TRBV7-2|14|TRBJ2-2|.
CASSLYTNTGELFF
TGTGCCAGCAGCCTCTATACGAACACCGGGGAGCTGTTTTTT
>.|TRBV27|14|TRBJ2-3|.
CASSPQGWADTQYF
TGTGCCAGCAGTCCTCAGGGGTGGGCAGATACGCAGTATTTT
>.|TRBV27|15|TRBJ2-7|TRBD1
CASSPLGTASYEQYF
TGTGCCAGCAGTCCTCTGGGGACAGCAAGCTACGAGCAGTACTTC
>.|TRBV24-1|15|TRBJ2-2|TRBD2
CATRSGLATTGELFF
TGTGCCACCAGATCGGGACTAGCGACCACCGGGGAGCTGTTTTTT